The T cell receptor (beta chain) under discussion was sequenced for a study of CD8+CD57+ T cells in acquired aplastic anemia. As for the study in general: CD4+ and CD8+ cells, once sorted, gave DNA averaging about 3 ug. Researchers reported that healthy donors averaged about 11 million reads for CD4+ cells. Study-wide points: Significance was not reached for CD8+ Simpson's diversity between patients and controls. Both patients and controls carried the same twenty-nine CD8+ CDR3 sequences.

This CDR3 spans 13 amino acids. Germline V gene data show CDR1 as SGDLS and CDR2 as YYNGEE. In the case of this clonotype: Antigen: not known. One junction end disagrees with the germline gene, perhaps due to a read error.

Profiling of TCR beta VDJ combinations and CDR3 sequences used genomic DNA as template. TCRdb analysed the reads with MiXCR anew, one entry per CDR3 protein. The table shows around 400,000 distinct CDR3 sequences, with just under 70% occurring only once. The sample consisted of sorted CD4+, CD8+, or CD8+CD57+ T cells (not recorded which) from PBMCs. V gene TRBV9 combines with J gene TRBJ2-5, with D unresolved. The receptor was isolated from a human donor in good health, serving as a control. The CDR3 sequence is CASSPCPGKTHTF. The CDR3 coding sequence is TGTGCCAGCAGCCCCTGTCCCGGTAAGACCCACACCTTC. Drawing the rest from reference TRBV9 and TRBJ2-5, the complete variable domain is DSGVTQTPKHLITATGQRVTLRCSPRSGDLSVYWYQQSLDQGLQFLIQYYNGEERAKGNILERFSAQQFPDLHSELNLSSLELGDSALYFCASSPCPGKTHTFGPGTRLLVL.